This T cell receptor (beta chain) was documented in a study of CD8+CD57+ T cells in acquired aplastic anemia listed by TCRdb under 2018. Notes on the research overall: DNA extracted from sorted CD4+ and CD8+ cells had a mean of roughly 3 ug, with a range of 0.2 to 27.4 ug. Healthy donor samples averaged approximately 10 million reads for CD4+ and about 12 million for CD8+ cells.

Genomic DNA served as template for TCR beta VDJ combination and CDR3 sequence profiling. An Illumina HiSeq 2000 was used for TCR repertoire sequencing. The paper's processing steps were these. TRBV/TRBJ rearrangement plots, CDR3 size and DJ length profiles, and Simpson's diversity index were used to assess repertoires. The immunodominant clone was defined as the most abundant DNA sequence in deep sequencing data. CDR3 amino acid sequences were screened for sharing across subjects and were compared with published repertoires and the VDJdb database. TCRdb applied fastp at Q25 and MiXCR to the public reads, then kept only in-frame beta chains. Each entry merges the rows of one CDR3 protein and shows their most common DNA and genes. The V and J calls, along with clone size, are taken from TCRdb and not from the paper's own processing. Within this sample are roughly 130,000 distinct CDR3 sequences, with around 48% of them counted one time only. Of the sample, about 2.7% is held by the ten largest clones.

In the study, sorted CD4+ and CD8+ blood T cells from patients with severe aplastic anemia and from healthy subjects underwent deep sequencing of TCR repertoires. Ficoll-Paque density gradient centrifugation was used to isolate peripheral blood mononuclear cells. Before DNA was extracted, CD4+ and CD8+ T cells were sorted using either FACS or magnetic beads. The full study reports these points: Between patients and healthy controls, no significant difference in CD8+ Simpson's diversity was found (P=0.060). Around 31 CD8+ CDR3 sequences were shared between patients and controls but appeared highly expressed in patients and within their immunodominant clones.

Turning to this clonotype: No antigen is known for it. No much larger clone is present one base from it, and per-base qualities are unavailable.

Trimmed from V: 3 bases; trimmed from J: 7 bases; junction bases lacking a gene match: 4. The CDR1 and CDR2 encoded by the germline V gene are KGHSH and LQKENI. There are 15 amino acids in the CDR3, from cysteine to phenylalanine inclusive. Only CDR3 DNA is held: 45 bases, read in frame from base 1. The clonotype comes from a human donor in good health, serving as a control. Sequencing was done on a sample of sorted CD4+, CD8+, or CD8+CD57+ T cells (not recorded which) from PBMCs. The sequence is built from TRBV18 and TRBJ2-1; 12 junctional bases match TRBD1. The CDR3 sequence is CASSPGQGARNEQFF. The nucleotide sequence reads as follows: TGTGCCAGCTCACCGGGACAGGGGGCAAGGAATGAGCAGTTCTTC.